The T cell receptor (beta chain) described here comes from a study of CD8 T cells in ankylosing spondylitis. Notes on the study in general: Seemingly distinctive of ankylosing spondylitis blood was a TCR beta motif formed by eight highly homologous variants. Matched ankylosing spondylitis synovial fluid reportedly showed significant enrichment of disease-linked clones.

This clonotype was picked up many times. No antigen is known for it. Quantitative 5'-RACE with molecular barcodes was used to make the TCR beta libraries. In TCRdb, the 5' RACE reads were re-called with MiXCR into one record per CDR3 protein. The sample holds 450,000 to 550,000 distinct CDR3 sequences, over 4% seen once. The V segment lost 5 bases and the J segment 3 bases; nucleotides outside the gene matches: 7. Germline V CDR1 and CDR2: DFQATT, SNEGSKA (reference sequence). The CDR3 consists of 14 residues. Sequenced input: blood, either unsorted or a sorted T cell fraction (not recorded which). The source of this sequence is a male donor with ankylosing spondylitis. The chain carries TRBV20-1 and TRBJ1-5; TRBD1 matches 7 bases. This CDR3 is CSAGGDSDNQPQHF. For the CDR3, the DNA is TGCAGTGCTGGTGGGGACAGTGACAATCAGCCCCAGCATTTT.